These 20 T cell receptor beta chains were sequenced from one sample in a study of STAT5B mutations in CD4+ large granular lymphocyte leukemia. Sequencing was performed with immunoSEQ multiplex PCR; in TCRdb, only in-frame clones are kept and a portion is missing. The sample carries fewer than 50,000 clones, 80% to 85% recorded once. Input material: CD4+ T cells from blood buffy coats. The receptors stem from a human donor in good health.

The V gene is TRBV30, the J gene TRBJ1-2; maybe TRBD1 (6 bases). V dropped 4 bases and J dropped 6 bases, with 12 bases sitting between them. This CDR3 comprises 12 residues. CDR1 and CDR2 from the germline V gene are GTSNPN and SVGIG (reference sequence). CDR3 sequence reads: CAWNPHRDGYTF. The CDR3 coding sequence is TGTGCCTGGAACCCCCACAGGGATGGCTACACCTTC.

The rearrangement links TRBV6-1 to TRBJ2-7, with a possible D match to TRBD1 (6 bases). The CDR3 sequence is 14 residues long. Germline values: CDR1 MNHNS, CDR2 SASEGT. V lost 5 bases and J lost 6, with 17 bases in between. The CDR3 loop reads CASSSLITGIEQYF. The CDR3 DNA reads TGTGCCAGCAGTTCTCTAATTACAGGGATCGAGCAGTACTTC.

This chain uses TRBV2 with TRBJ2-7; 11 nucleotides align to TRBD2. This CDR3 spans 15 amino acids. V shed 5 bases and J 3 bases; nucleotides not matched to a gene: 6. Germline V gives CDR1 SNHLY, CDR2 FYNNEI. The CDR3 bases are TGTGCCAGCAGTATTGGGACTAGCGGAAACTACGAGCAGTACTTC. Encoded protein: CASSIGTSGNYEQYF.

The V call is TRBV9, the J call TRBJ2-2; 11 nucleotides match TRBD2. CDR1 and CDR2 (germline): SGDLS, YYNGEE. With V trimmed by 0 bases and J by 6 bases, 7 bases remained unmatched. The CDR3 consists of 17 residues. CDR3 nucleotide sequence: TGTGCCAGCAGCGTAGAGGCTAGCGGGGGGTTTTCCGGGGAGCTGTTTTTT. It yields the protein CASSVEASGGFSGELFF.

The V gene is TRBV19, the J gene TRBJ2-1, with 8 bases identical to TRBD2. Germline lookup yields CDR1 LNHDA and CDR2 SQIVND (reference sequence). The CDR3 is made up of 14 amino acids. The ends lost 9 bases at V and 4 bases at J; junction bases unmatched: 8. The CDR3 bases are TGTGCCAGCAATCGCGCGGGAGGATACAATGAGCAGTTCTTC. Its translation is CASNRAGGYNEQFF.

This chain links TRBV7-2 with TRBJ2-1; D is perhaps TRBD2 (6 bases). This CDR3 spans 13 amino acids. The germline V and J ends were trimmed by 5 bases and 5 bases, with 10 bases remaining between them. Germline assignment: CDR1 SGHTA and CDR2 FQGNSA. CDR3 nucleotides: TGTGCCAGCAGCCCGGGGAGGAACAATGAGCAGTTCTTC. The encoded protein is CASSPGRNNEQFF.

The chain employs TRBV7-9 and TRBJ2-7; weak D call: TRBD1 (6 bases). The CDR3 is 14 residues long. CDR1 is SEHNR, CDR2 FQNEAQ, per germline (reference sequence). Trimming cost V 6 bases and J 5 bases, with 17 bases left between them. CDR3: CASSSKTGSHEQYF. The CDR3 DNA reads as TGTGCCAGCAGTTCAAAAACAGGGTCTCACGAGCAGTACTTC.

This clone was seen only a few times. The chain is built from TRBV10-3 and TRBJ2-7; 8 positions agree with TRBD1. The CDR3 spans 13 residues. CDR1 and CDR2 (germline): ENHRY, SYGVKD. V dropped 6 bases and J dropped 3; count of bases not matched to a gene: 4. The CDR3 coding sequence is TGTGCCATCAGCGGGACAGGACGCTACGAGCAGTACTTC. Amino acid sequence: CAISGTGRYEQYF.

The V gene is TRBV7-7, the J gene TRBJ1-2; 9 bases are shared with TRBD1. The CDR3 extends over 17 amino acids. After removal of 1 base from V and 7 bases from J, the junction contained 13 bases not matched to a gene. Germline values: CDR1 SSHAT, CDR2 FNYEAQ (reference sequence). As DNA, the CDR3 is TGTGCCAGCAGCTTAGACAGGGGGCCCCCCGTTTTTGGTGGCTACACCTTC. Translated: CASSLDRGPPVFGGYTF.

As concerns this clone: The sample has other DNA sequences that encode this CDR3 too. J is TRBJ2-7 and V is TRBV5-1, with D perhaps TRBD2 (6 bases). The CDR3 has 13 amino acids. Germline values: CDR1 SGHRS, CDR2 YFSETQ. V was shortened by 2 bases and J by 3 bases, with 9 bases between the two germline ends. Here the CDR3 DNA reads TGCGCCAGCAGCTTAACCGGGAGCTACGAGCAGTACTTC. As protein: CASSLTGSYEQYF.

CDR3 nucleotide sequence: TGTGCCAGCAACAGACAGGGGACGGAAGGCTACACCTTC. Its translation: CASNRQGTEGYTF. The gene calls are TRBV5-4 and TRBJ1-2; 8 bases fit TRBD1. The CDR3 has 13 residues. The germline CDR1 and CDR2 sequences are SGHNT and YYREEE (reference sequence). Losses at the gene ends were 6 bases for V and 8 bases for J; bases not matched to a gene: 9.

This clone is a singleton in its sample. The chain combines TRBV6-5 with TRBJ2-5, with TRBD1 matching 7 bases. Matching the DNA end better, TRBJ2-7 makes the J call doubtful. CDR1 MNHEY and CDR2 SVGAGI come from the germline V gene. The CDR3 totals 15 residues. For the CDR3, the DNA is TGTGCCAGCAAAAAATCGACAGGGCAATCCTACGAGCAGTACTTC. This encodes CASKKSTGQSYEQYF.

The chain carries TRBV6-6 and TRBJ2-2; TRBD1 matches at 8 bases. Unmatched junction bases numbered 5, after V lost 1 base and J lost 4 bases. Germline V gene data show CDR1 as MNHNY and CDR2 as SVGAGI (reference sequence). The CDR3 runs 16 residues. CDR3 in amino acids: CASSYLTGGGTGELFF. The CDR3 DNA reads TGTGCCAGCAGTTACTTAACAGGGGGTGGCACCGGGGAGCTGTTTTTT.

V usage is TRBV7-2 and J usage is TRBJ1-5; 12 bases are a match to TRBD1. The germline CDR1 and CDR2 sequences are SGHTA and FQGNSA. The V segment lost 5 bases and the J segment 5 bases; nucleotides outside the gene matches: 13. This CDR3 region has 18 residues. CDR3: CASSPSGTGGKYDQPQHF. CDR3 bases: TGTGCCAGCAGCCCCTCCGGGACAGGGGGCAAGTATGATCAGCCCCAGCATTTT.

This clone has only one observation. The gene calls are TRBV6-5 and TRBJ1-5; 8 nucleotides match TRBD1. There are 15 residues in the CDR3. Germline loops: CDR1 MNHEY, CDR2 SVGAGI. V lost 2 bases, J lost 5 bases, and 5 bases stayed unmatched. The CDR3 spells CASSYLGTGDQPQHF. The CDR3 DNA is TGTGCCAGCAGTTACCTTGGGACAGGCGATCAGCCCCAGCATTTT.

The V gene is TRBV19, the J gene TRBJ1-1, with TRBD1 identical over 7 bases. J was trimmed by 2 bases and V by 5 bases; bases with no gene match: 5. This CDR3 has 14 amino acids. The germline CDR1 and CDR2 sequences are LNHDA and SQIVND (reference sequence). CDR3 coding DNA: TGTGCCAGTAGTGGAGGGACAGTCAACACTGAAGCTTTCTTT. Its translation is CASSGGTVNTEAFF.

The gene calls are TRBV30 and TRBJ2-3; D is uncertain. Looked up from germline, CDR1 is GTSNPN and CDR2 is SVGIG (reference sequence). Trimming cost V 0 bases and J 2 bases, with 3 bases left between them. The CDR3 is 12 residues long. CDR3 in DNA: TGTGCCTGGAGTGTACACACAGATACGCAGTATTTT. Protein product: CAWSVHTDTQYF.

The gene calls are TRBV5-6 and TRBJ2-5, with 9 bases lining up with TRBD1. The J call may be incorrect, as the DNA end agrees better with TRBJ2-7. Germline V CDR1 and CDR2: SGHDT, YYEEEE. The CDR3 runs to 14 residues. This CDR3 reads CASSLTGGRYEQYF. In DNA form, the CDR3 reads TGTGCCAGCAGCCTGACAGGGGGACGCTACGAGCAGTACTTC.

The chain recombines TRBV5-1 with TRBJ2-1, with D perhaps TRBD1 (7 bases). CDR3 length: 14 amino acids. From germline, CDR1 is SGHRS and CDR2 YFSETQ. The V end was cut by 5 bases, the J end by 3 bases, with 12 bases between. CDR3 sequence reads: CASRGRGDYNEQFF. The CDR3 DNA follows: TGCGCCAGCAGGGGCAGGGGGGACTACAATGAGCAGTTCTTC.

CDR3 coding DNA: TGTGCCAGCAGTGCCAACCCAGACAGGGGTTTTGATACGCAGTATTTT. Its translation: CASSANPDRGFDTQYF. The chain is built from TRBV6-4 and TRBJ2-3, with 8 bases identical to TRBD1. Germline assignment: CDR1 MRHNA and CDR2 SNTAGT. J gave up 6 bases and V 4 bases, and 12 bases lay outside the gene matches. This CDR3 has 16 residues.